Each of the 23 T cell receptor beta chains below was sequenced from the same sample in a study of neurological immune-mediated disorders. TCRdb fed the 5' RACE reads into MiXCR, producing one record per CDR3 protein. The data contain tens of thousands of distinct CDR3 sequences, 3% to 5% of them seen just once; the ten biggest clones take up approximately 1.3%. The sequenced material came from PBMCs. These receptor sequences come from a man younger than 45 with multiple sclerosis.

The table lists this clonotype with many counts. This chain joins TRBV7-7 and TRBJ2-5; maybe TRBD1 (6 bases). The CDR3 loop spans 15 amino acids. Germline CDR1 SSHAT, CDR2 FNYEAQ (reference sequence). V lost 2 bases, J lost 5 bases, and 15 bases lay in between. As DNA, the CDR3 is TGTGCCAGCAGCTTAATGGGGGCATCGGGGGAGACCCAGTACTTC. Protein product: CASSLMGASGETQYF.

This clonotype has at least ten counts. The chain recombines TRBV5-1 with TRBJ1-3; 7 bases agree with TRBD1. This CDR3 region has 15 residues. V shed 0 bases and J 3 bases; nucleotides not matched to a gene: 3. Germline lookup yields CDR1 SGHRS and CDR2 YFSETQ. The CDR3 loop reads CASSLGQGGGNTIYF. CDR3 DNA: TGCGCCAGCAGCTTGGGACAGGGCGGTGGAAACACCATATATTTT.

The table lists this clonotype with many counts. The rearrangement joins TRBV5-1 to TRBJ2-7; D remains ambiguous. This CDR3 has 14 residues. Trimming stripped 0 bases from V and 3 bases from J, with 10 bases between. Per germline, CDR1 SGHRS and CDR2 YFSETQ. CDR3 in DNA: TGCGCCAGCAGCTTGGAGGGTCTAGGCTACGAGCAGTACTTC. It specifies CASSLEGLGYEQYF.

The V and J genes are TRBV7-8 and TRBJ1-5; D possibly corresponds to TRBD1 (6 bases). The CDR3 length is 14 residues. Germline loops: CDR1 SGHVS, CDR2 FQNEAQ. V lost 1 base, J lost 5 bases, and 9 bases lay in between. CDR3 sequence reads: CASSLGGHDQPQHF. Here the CDR3 DNA reads TGTGCCAGCAGCTTAGGGGGGCACGATCAGCCCCAGCATTTT.

This clonotype was seen only a few times. Germline is not matched at one junction end, which may reflect a read error. The rearrangement links TRBV4-3 to TRBJ1-6; 7 bases are a match to TRBD1. CDR3 length: 13 amino acids. Germline CDR1 and CDR2: LGHNA and YSLEER. CDR3: CASSEQGNSPLNF. CDR3 in DNA: TGCGCCAGTTCAGAACAGGGGAATTCACCCCTCAACTTT.

This clonotype was observed at least ten times. V is TRBV6-5 and J is TRBJ2-1; tentatively, D is TRBD2 (7 bases). Between the trimmed V and J ends, which lost 1 base and 0 bases, there was a span of 19 bases. The CDR3 is 19 amino acids. Germline V gene data show CDR1 as MNHEY and CDR2 as SVGAGI. In DNA, the CDR3 is TGTGCCAGCAGTTACTGGAGTGGCGGGGGCCTGAGCTCCTACAATGAGCAGTTCTTC. As protein: CASSYWSGGGLSSYNEQFF.

This clonotype was observed at least ten times. The gene calls are TRBV2 and TRBJ2-7, with D tentatively TRBD2 (6 bases). The germline V gene has CDR1 SNHLY and CDR2 FYNNEI. Trimming took 8 bases from V and 3 from J, leaving 14 bases between them. This CDR3 has 13 residues. This CDR3 reads CASGFSGYYEQYF. DNA of the CDR3: TGTGCCAGCGGCTTTAGCGGCTACTACGAGCAGTACTTC.

This clonotype was seen ten or more times. The chain combines TRBV5-1 with TRBJ1-6; D unresolved. V gave up 1 base and J gave up 4 bases, with 12 bases separating them. Germline loops: CDR1 SGHRS, CDR2 YFSETQ. This CDR3 has 16 amino acids. The CDR3 loop reads CASSLFTDVYNSPLHF. The CDR3 DNA is TGCGCCAGCAGCTTGTTCACGGACGTGTATAATTCACCCCTCCACTTT.

This clonotype was detected many times. The chain recombines TRBV10-3 with TRBJ2-3; tentatively, D is TRBD2 (6 bases). The CDR3 has 14 amino acids. Trimming shortened V by 4 bases and J by 4 bases, and 12 bases separated the two germline ends. Germline CDR1 reads ENHRY; CDR2 reads SYGVKD. The CDR3 reads CAISGGDRADTQYF. In DNA form, the CDR3 reads TGTGCCATCAGTGGCGGGGATAGGGCAGATACGCAGTATTTT.

This clonotype was seen repeatedly, ten times or more. The CDR3 sequence: CASSLDPGHRMEQYF. DNA of the CDR3: TGCGCCAGCAGCTTGGATCCGGGGCACAGGATGGAGCAGTACTTC. The chain is built from TRBV5-1 and TRBJ2-7; D tentatively fits TRBD1 or TRBD2 (5 bases each). Germline CDR1 SGHRS, CDR2 YFSETQ. Trimming left V 0 bases short and J 7 bases short, with 17 bases between. The CDR3 runs 15 residues.

This clonotype was detected many times. This chain uses TRBV18 with TRBJ2-5, with TRBD1 as a possible D gene (5 bases). Germline V gene data show CDR1 as KGHSH and CDR2 as LQKENI. This CDR3 is built from 13 residues. The ends were cut back, 2 bases at V and 2 bases at J, with 6 bases in the middle. The CDR3 DNA reads TGTGCCAGCTCACCAGACAGACAAGAGACCCAGTACTTC. Protein product: CASSPDRQETQYF.

The V gene is TRBV2, the J gene TRBJ2-3; 11 nucleotides agree with TRBD2. The V and J ends lost 4 bases and 5 bases, in that order; junction bases with no gene match: 5. Germline V gene data show CDR1 as SNHLY and CDR2 as FYNNEI. This CDR3 comprises 15 residues. The CDR3 loop is CASSALAGGQDTQYF. The CDR3 DNA reads as TGTGCCAGCAGTGCATTAGCGGGGGGGCAAGATACGCAGTATTTT.

The sample holds many counts of this clonotype. The chain links TRBV5-5 to TRBJ2-7; perhaps TRBD1 as D (5 bases). V dropped 3 bases and J dropped 2 bases, with 9 bases sitting between them. Germline CDR1 reads SGHKS; CDR2 reads YYEKEE (reference sequence). The CDR3 consists of 13 residues. CDR3 sequence reads: CASSSTVAYEQYF. In DNA, the CDR3 is TGTGCCAGCAGCTCGACAGTGGCCTACGAGCAGTACTTC.

This clonotype was recorded a few times. The chain carries TRBV27 and TRBJ2-2, with TRBD1 matching 8 bases. The germline V gene encodes CDR1 MNHEY and CDR2 SMNVEV (reference sequence). The CDR3 runs 16 residues. Trimming removed 8 bases from V and 1 base from J; junction bases left unmatched: 9. The CDR3, as DNA: TGTGCCAGCCGACCCGACGGGACAGGGAACACCGGGGAGCTGTTTTTT. Translated, it gives CASRPDGTGNTGELFF.

This clonotype was observed at least ten times. This rearrangement joins TRBV29-1 to TRBJ1-3, with D possibly being TRBD1 (5 bases). This CDR3 is built from 12 residues. CDR1 SQVTM and CDR2 ANQGSEA come from the germline V gene. V lost 3 bases, J lost 9 bases, and 12 bases lay in between. For the CDR3, the DNA is TGCAGCGTTGAGGGGGTCGCCGGCACCATATATTTT. It is translated as CSVEGVAGTIYF.

In this sample, this clonotype turned up many times. The rearrangement joins TRBV6-6 to TRBJ1-1, with TRBD1 matching over 7 bases. The CDR3 runs 14 residues. Germline assignment: CDR1 MNHNY and CDR2 SVGAGI (reference sequence). Trimming took 0 bases from V and 6 from J; bases not matched to a gene: 4. The CDR3 loop reads CASSYSSRGSEAFF. CDR3 nucleotides: TGTGCCAGCAGTTACTCGAGCAGGGGGTCTGAAGCTTTCTTT.

This clonotype was detected ten times or more. V and J are TRBV10-3 and TRBJ1-2; tentative D call: TRBD1 (6 bases). This CDR3 contains 13 residues. Trimming shortened V by 8 bases and J by 6 bases, and 16 bases separated the two germline ends. Germline V lookup: CDR1 ENHRY, CDR2 SYGVKD. Here the CDR3 DNA reads TGTGCCATCTGGGGGGGCGCCGGCGATGGCTACACCTTC. This translates into CAIWGGAGDGYTF.

There are a few counts of this clonotype. Compared with germline, one end of the junction differs, possibly owing to a read error. The chain joins TRBV20-1 to TRBJ1-5; the D is unclear. Germline CDR1 DFQATT, CDR2 SNEGSKA (reference sequence). The CDR3 loop spans 13 amino acids. For the CDR3, the DNA is TGCAGTGCTATCGGATTTAGCAATCAGCCCCAGAATTTT. Residues: CSAIGFSNQPQNF.

This clonotype showed up just a few times. The chain recombines TRBV3-1 with TRBJ1-2; a possible D gene is TRBD1 (5 bases). The CDR3 spans 14 residues. The V gene's germline CDR1 is LGHDT and CDR2 YNNKEL (reference sequence). V lost 0 bases and J 7 bases, leaving 12 bases between the germline ends. The CDR3 DNA follows: TGTGCCAGCAGCCAAGATCGTGGGGGACGTGGCTACACCTTC. Protein sequence: CASSQDRGGRGYTF. Using reference TRBV3-1 and TRBJ1-2 for the parts outside the CDR3, the full variable domain is DTAVSQTPKYLVTQMGNDKSIKCEQNLGHDTMYWYKQDSKKFLKIMFSYNNKELIINETVPNRFSPKSPDKAHLNLHINSLELGDSAVYFCASSQDRGGRGYTFGSGTRLTVV.

In its sample, this clonotype was seen many times. The chain combines TRBV5-1 with TRBJ2-1, with D unresolved. V dropped 2 bases and J dropped 4 bases, with 7 bases sitting between them. Germline V CDR1 and CDR2: SGHRS, YFSETQ. CDR3 length: 13 amino acids. CDR3 in amino acids: CASSLNSYNEQFF. In DNA form, the CDR3 reads TGCGCCAGCAGCTTAAACAGTTACAATGAGCAGTTCTTC.

Remarks on this clonotype: An end of the junction does not agree with germline; a read error may underlie this. V is TRBV20-1 and J is TRBJ1-5; the match to TRBD1 covers 8 bases. The germline V gene has CDR1 DFQATT and CDR2 SNEGSKA (reference sequence). This CDR3 has 14 amino acids. DNA for the CDR3: TGCAGTGCTCCAGACAGGGGTAGCAATCAGCCCCAGAATTTT. Protein sequence: CSAPDRGSNQPQNF.

This clonotype was found many times. This chain uses TRBV4-1 with TRBJ1-2; D might be TRBD1 (5 bases). V dropped 4 bases and J dropped 1 base, with 16 bases sitting between them. CDR1 and CDR2 from the germline V gene are MGHRA and YSYEKL. This CDR3 is built from 16 residues. CDR3 amino acids: CASSPNPQGLNYGYTF. The CDR3 DNA is TGCGCCAGCAGCCCAAATCCCCAGGGACTTAACTATGGCTACACCTTC.

This clonotype was found many times. This chain connects TRBV5-1 to TRBJ2-1, with 10 bases aligning to TRBD1. Trimming removed 0 bases from V and 8 bases from J; junction bases left unmatched: 2. This CDR3 spans 14 amino acids. The germline gives CDR1 SGHRS, CDR2 YFSETQ. The CDR3 protein is CASSLVGQGDEQFF. The CDR3 DNA follows: TGCGCCAGCAGCTTGGTCGGACAGGGGGATGAGCAGTTCTTC.